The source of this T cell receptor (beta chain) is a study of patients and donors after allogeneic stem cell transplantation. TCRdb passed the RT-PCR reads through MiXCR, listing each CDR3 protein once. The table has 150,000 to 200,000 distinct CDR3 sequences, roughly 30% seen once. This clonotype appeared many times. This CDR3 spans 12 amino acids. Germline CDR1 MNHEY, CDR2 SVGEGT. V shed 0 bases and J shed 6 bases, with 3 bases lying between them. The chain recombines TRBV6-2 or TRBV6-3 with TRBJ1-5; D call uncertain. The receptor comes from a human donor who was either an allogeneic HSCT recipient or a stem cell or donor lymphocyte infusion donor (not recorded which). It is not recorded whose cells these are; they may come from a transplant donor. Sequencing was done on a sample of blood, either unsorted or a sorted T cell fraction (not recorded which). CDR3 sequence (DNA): TGTGCCAGCAGTTACTCGAGTCAGCCCCAGCATTTT. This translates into CASSYSSQPQHF.